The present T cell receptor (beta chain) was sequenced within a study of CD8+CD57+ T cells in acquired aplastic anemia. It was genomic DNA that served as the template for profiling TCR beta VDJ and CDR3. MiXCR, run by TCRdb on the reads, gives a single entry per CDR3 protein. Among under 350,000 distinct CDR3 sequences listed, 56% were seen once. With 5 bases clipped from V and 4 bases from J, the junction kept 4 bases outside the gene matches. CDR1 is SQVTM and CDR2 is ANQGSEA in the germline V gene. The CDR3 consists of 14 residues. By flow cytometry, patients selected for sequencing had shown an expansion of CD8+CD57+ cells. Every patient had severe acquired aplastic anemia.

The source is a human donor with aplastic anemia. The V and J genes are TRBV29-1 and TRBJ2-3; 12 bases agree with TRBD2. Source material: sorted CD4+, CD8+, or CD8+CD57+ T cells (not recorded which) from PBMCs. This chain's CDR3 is CSVTSGRFPDTQYF. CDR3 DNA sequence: TGCAGCGTTACTAGCGGGAGGTTTCCAGATACGCAGTATTTT.